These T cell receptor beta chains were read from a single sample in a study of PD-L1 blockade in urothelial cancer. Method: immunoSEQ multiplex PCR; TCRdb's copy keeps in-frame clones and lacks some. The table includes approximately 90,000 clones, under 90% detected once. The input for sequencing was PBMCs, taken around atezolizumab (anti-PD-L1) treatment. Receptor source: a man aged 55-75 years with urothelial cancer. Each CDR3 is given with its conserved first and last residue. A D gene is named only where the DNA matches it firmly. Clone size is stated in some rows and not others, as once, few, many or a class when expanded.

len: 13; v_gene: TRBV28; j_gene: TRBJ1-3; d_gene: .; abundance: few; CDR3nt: TGTGCCAGCAGTATACAGGGCGGGAACACCATATATTTT; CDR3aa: CASSIQGGNTIYF
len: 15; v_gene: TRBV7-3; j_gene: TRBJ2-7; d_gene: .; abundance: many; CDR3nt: TGTGCCAGCAGCTTAACAGGGGGTAGCTCCTACGAGCAGTACTTC; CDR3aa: CASSLTGGSSYEQYF
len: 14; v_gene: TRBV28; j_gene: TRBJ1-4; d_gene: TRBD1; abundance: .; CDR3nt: TGTGCCAGCAGAGGGACAGGGGGGCCTGGAAAACTGTTTTTT; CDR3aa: CASRGTGGPGKLFF
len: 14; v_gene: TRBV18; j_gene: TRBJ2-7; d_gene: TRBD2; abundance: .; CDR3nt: TGTGCCAGCTCCCCCCTAGCGGGCACCTACGAGCAGTACTTC; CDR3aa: CASSPLAGTYEQYF
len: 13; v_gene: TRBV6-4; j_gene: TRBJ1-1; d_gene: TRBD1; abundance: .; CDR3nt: TGTGCCAGCAGCGTGAACAGGGGCACTGAAGCTTTCTTT; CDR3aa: CASSVNRGTEAFF
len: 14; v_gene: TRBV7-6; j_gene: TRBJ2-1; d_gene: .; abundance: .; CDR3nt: TGTGCCAGCAGCTTAGAGTCAGGGTCTAGTGAGCAGTTCTTC; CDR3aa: CASSLESGSSEQFF
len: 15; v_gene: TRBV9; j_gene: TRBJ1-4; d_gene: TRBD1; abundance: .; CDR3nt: TGTGCCAGCAGCGTAAAACAGGGGGCTGGTGAAAAACTGTTTTTT; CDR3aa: CASSVKQGAGEKLFF
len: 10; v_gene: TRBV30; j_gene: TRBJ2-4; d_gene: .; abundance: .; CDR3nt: TGTGCCATACAGGGTTCTGTTCAGTACTTC; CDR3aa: CAIQGSVQYF
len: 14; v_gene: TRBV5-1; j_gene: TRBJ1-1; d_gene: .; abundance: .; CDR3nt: TGCGCCAGCAGCTGGCGGTATGGAAACACTGAAGCTTTCTTT; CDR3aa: CASSWRYGNTEAFF
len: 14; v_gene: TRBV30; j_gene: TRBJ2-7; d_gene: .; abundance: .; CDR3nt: TGTGCCTGGAGTAAAGGGGGAAGGGGCGGCGAGCAGTACTTC; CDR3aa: CAWSKGGRGGEQYF
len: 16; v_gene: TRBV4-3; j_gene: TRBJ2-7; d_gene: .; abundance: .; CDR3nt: TGCGCCAGCAGCCAAGGTCGGGGGATCCGGTCCTACGAGCAGTACTTC; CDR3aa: CASSQGRGIRSYEQYF
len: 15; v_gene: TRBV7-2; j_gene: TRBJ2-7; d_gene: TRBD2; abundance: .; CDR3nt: TGTGCCAGCAGCTTCGGGACTAGCGGGCGCTACGAGCAGTACTTC; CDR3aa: CASSFGTSGRYEQYF
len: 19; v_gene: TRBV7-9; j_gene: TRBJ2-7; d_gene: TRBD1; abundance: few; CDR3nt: TGTGCCAGCAGCCTGTATACGGCCCGGACTCCAGGGGGTGACTACGAGCAGTACTTC; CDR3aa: CASSLYTARTPGGDYEQYF
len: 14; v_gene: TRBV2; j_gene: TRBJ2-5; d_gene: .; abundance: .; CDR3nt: TGTGCCAGCAGGGGGGACTCCCATCAAGAGACCCAGTACTTC; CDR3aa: CASRGDSHQETQYF
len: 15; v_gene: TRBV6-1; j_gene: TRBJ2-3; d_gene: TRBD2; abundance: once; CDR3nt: TGTGCCAGCAGGTTTAGCGGGGGAGTCACAGATACGCAGTATTTT; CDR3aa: CASRFSGGVTDTQYF
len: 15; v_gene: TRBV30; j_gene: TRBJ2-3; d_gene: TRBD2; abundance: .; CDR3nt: TGTGCCTGCTCTGTTGGTAGCGGGAGAAAGGATACGCAGTATTTT; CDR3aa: CACSVGSGRKDTQYF
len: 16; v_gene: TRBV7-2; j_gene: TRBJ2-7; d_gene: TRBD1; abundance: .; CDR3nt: TGTGCCAGCAGCTCCCCAACGGTCAGGGGGCCTGGTGAGCAGTACTTC; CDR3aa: CASSSPTVRGPGEQYF
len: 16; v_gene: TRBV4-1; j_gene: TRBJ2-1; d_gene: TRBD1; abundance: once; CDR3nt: TGCGCCAGCAGGAGAGGACCGGGACAGGCAGACAATGAGCAGTTCTTC; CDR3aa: CASRRGPGQADNEQFF
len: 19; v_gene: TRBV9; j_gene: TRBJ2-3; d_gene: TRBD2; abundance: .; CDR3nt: TGTGCCAGCAGCGTAGCGTTCGGGACTAGCGGGGGAAGCACAGATACGCAGTATTTT; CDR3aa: CASSVAFGTSGGSTDTQYF
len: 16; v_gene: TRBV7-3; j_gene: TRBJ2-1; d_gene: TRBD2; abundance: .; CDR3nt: TGTGCCAGCAGCTTAAGGACTAGCGGGGGGGCATATGAGCAGTTCTTC; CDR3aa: CASSLRTSGGAYEQFF
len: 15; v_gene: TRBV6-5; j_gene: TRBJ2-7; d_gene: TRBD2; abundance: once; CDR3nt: TGTGCCAGCAGTTGGGGACTAGATTCTCCCTACGAGCAGTACTTC; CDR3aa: CASSWGLDSPYEQYF
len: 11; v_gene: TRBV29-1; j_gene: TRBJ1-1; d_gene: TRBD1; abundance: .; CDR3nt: TGCAGCGTTCTTACAGGGGTTGAAGCTTTCTTT; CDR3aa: CSVLTGVEAFF
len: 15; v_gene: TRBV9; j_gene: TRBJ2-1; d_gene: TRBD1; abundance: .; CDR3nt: TGTGCCAGCAGCGTATCCGGGACAGGGAACAATGAGCAGTTCTTC; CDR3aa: CASSVSGTGNNEQFF
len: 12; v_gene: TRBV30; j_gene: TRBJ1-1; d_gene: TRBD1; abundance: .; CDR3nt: TGTGCCTGGAGCCCACAGGGGGTAGAAGCTTTCTTT; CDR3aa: CAWSPQGVEAFF
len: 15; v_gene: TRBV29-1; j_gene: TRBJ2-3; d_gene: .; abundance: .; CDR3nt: TGCAGCGTTGAAGATCAAGATCTAAGCACAGATACGCAGTATTTT; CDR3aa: CSVEDQDLSTDTQYF
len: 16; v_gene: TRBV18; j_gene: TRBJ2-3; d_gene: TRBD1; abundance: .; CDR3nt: TGTGCCAGCTCACCTTACGAAGGACAGGGCTCAGATACGCAGTATTTT; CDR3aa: CASSPYEGQGSDTQYF
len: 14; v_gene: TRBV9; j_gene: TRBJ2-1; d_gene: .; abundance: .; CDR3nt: TGTGCCAGCAGCGTAGAGACGGGGTACAATGAGCAGTTCTTC; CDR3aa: CASSVETGYNEQFF
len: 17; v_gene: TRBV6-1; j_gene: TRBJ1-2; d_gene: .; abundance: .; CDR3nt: TGTGCCAGCAGTGTTAGGCGACCGGCAGGGATTGTCCATGGCTACACCTTC; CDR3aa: CASSVRRPAGIVHGYTF
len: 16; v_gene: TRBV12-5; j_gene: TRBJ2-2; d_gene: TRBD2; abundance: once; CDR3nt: TGTGCTAGTGGTTTGGCTGGGGTAGCGGGAGCCGGGGAGCTGTTTTTT; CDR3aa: CASGLAGVAGAGELFF
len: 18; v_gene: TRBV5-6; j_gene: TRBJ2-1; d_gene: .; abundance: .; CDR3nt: TGTGCCAGCAGCTCGACAGGATACTTGGGCCACGACTACAATGAGCAGTTCTTC; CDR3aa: CASSSTGYLGHDYNEQFF
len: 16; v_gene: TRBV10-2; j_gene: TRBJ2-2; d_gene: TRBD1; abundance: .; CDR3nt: TGCGCCAGCAGTCAGGACAGGGGCTCGTACACCGGGGAGCTGTTTTTT; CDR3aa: CASSQDRGSYTGELFF
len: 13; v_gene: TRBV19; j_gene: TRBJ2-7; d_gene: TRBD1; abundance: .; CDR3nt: TGTGCCAGTAGCCGGGACAGATCCTACGAGCAGTACTTC; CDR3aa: CASSRDRSYEQYF
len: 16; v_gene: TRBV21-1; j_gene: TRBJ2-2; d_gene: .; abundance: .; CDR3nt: TGTGCCAGTAGGACAGGGGGCGTTAGAAAAACCGGGGAGCTGTTTTTT; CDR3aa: CASRTGGVRKTGELFF
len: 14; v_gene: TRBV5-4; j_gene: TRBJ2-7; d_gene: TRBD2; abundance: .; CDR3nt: TGTGCCAGCAGCTCTAGCGGGAGTATTCGCGAGCAGTACTTC; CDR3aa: CASSSSGSIREQYF
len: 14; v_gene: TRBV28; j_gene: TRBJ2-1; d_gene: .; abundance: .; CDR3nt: TGTGCCAGCAGCTTCTATTCTAACGCCAATGAGCAGTTCTTC; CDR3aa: CASSFYSNANEQFF
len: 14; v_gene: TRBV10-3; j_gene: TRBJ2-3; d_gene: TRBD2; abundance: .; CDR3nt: TGTGCCATCAGAGTAGCGGGAGAGGCAGATACGCAGTATTTT; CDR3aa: CAIRVAGEADTQYF
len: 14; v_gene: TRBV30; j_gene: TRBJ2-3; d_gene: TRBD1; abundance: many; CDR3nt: TGTGCCTGGAGTGGCCTACAGGGGGCGGATACGCAGTATTTT; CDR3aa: CAWSGLQGADTQYF
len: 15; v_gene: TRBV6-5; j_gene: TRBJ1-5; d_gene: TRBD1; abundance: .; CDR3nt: TGTGCCAGCAGTACCGGACAGGGCGTCAATCAGCCCCAGCATTTT; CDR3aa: CASSTGQGVNQPQHF
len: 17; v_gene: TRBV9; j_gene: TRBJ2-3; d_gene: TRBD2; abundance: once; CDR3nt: TGTGCCAGCAGCGTAGAGCCTAGCGGGAGGATTACAGATACGCAGTATTTT; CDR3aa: CASSVEPSGRITDTQYF
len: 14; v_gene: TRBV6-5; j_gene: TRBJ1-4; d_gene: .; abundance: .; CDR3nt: TGTGCCAGCAGTTCACGGGATTCTAATGAAAAACTGTTTTTT; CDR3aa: CASSSRDSNEKLFF
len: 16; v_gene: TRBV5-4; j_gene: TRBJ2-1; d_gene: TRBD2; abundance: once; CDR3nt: TGTGCCAGCAGCACGGGGGGTGCAACCTCCTACAATGAGCAGTTCTTC; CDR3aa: CASSTGGATSYNEQFF
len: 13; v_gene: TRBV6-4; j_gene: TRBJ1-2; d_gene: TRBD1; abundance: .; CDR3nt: TGTGCCAGCAGTGGACAACAGGGGGGAGGCTACACCTTC; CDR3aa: CASSGQQGGGYTF
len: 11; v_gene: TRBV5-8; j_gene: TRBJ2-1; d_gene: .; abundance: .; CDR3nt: TGTGCCAGCAGCTTGGCGAATGAGCAGTTCTTC; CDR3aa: CASSLANEQFF
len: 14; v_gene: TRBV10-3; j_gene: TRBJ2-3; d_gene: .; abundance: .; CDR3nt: TGTGCCATCAGGGAGGCGGGCAGCACAGATACGCAGTATTTT; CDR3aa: CAIREAGSTDTQYF